The 19 T cell receptor beta chains below all came from one sample that was sequenced in a study of blood T cell repertoires in COVID-19. The protocol was immunoSEQ multiplex PCR, while the TCRdb copy is restricted to in-frame clones and leaves out a portion. The data contain 540,000 or so clones, approximately 88% of them singletons. The specimen sequenced was peripheral blood. The receptors derive from a woman aged 45-65 years with COVID-19, enrolled during active disease.

V and J are TRBV27 and TRBJ2-1, with 7 bases that match TRBD1. V was clipped by 4 bases and J by 0 bases; unmatched bases: 3. The CDR3 totals 15 residues. CDR1 MNHEY and CDR2 SMNVEV come from the germline V gene (reference sequence). The CDR3 DNA is TGTGCCAGCAGTTCCACAGGGGACTCCTACAATGAGCAGTTCTTC. Protein: CASSSTGDSYNEQFF.

The chain couples TRBV27 to TRBJ1-1; D unresolved. The germline V gene has CDR1 MNHEY and CDR2 SMNVEV (reference sequence). Trimming removed 6 bases from V and 0 bases from J, with 8 bases in between. The CDR3 runs to 13 residues. The CDR3 loop reads CASRATLNTEAFF. In DNA, the CDR3 is TGTGCCAGCAGGGCGACTTTGAACACTGAAGCTTTCTTT.

This chain joins TRBV4-1 and TRBJ2-3, with TRBD2 matching 9 bases. With V trimmed by 0 bases and J by 6 bases, 7 bases remained unmatched. The CDR3 consists of 16 residues. Germline-derived CDR1 and CDR2 are MGHRA and YSYEKL. Written as DNA, the CDR3 is TGCGCCAGCAGCCAAGATCGGGGACTAGCTTCCGATACGCAGTATTTT. Encoded protein: CASSQDRGLASDTQYF.

This clone was detected only once. V usage is TRBV18 and J usage is TRBJ2-3; 11 nucleotides line up with TRBD2. Per the germline V gene, CDR1 is KGHSH and CDR2 is LQKENI. This CDR3 spans 15 amino acids. V lost 3 bases, J lost 2 bases, and 1 base stayed unmatched. The CDR3 reads CASSPGLAVTDTQYF. CDR3 nucleotide sequence: TGTGCCAGCTCACCGGGACTAGCGGTCACAGATACGCAGTATTTT.

This clone came up once. The rearrangement links TRBV6-5 to TRBJ1-1, with a tentative D call TRBD1 (5 bases). The germline CDR1 and CDR2 sequences are MNHEY and SVGAGI. The CDR3 runs to 14 residues. V lost 6 bases and J lost 5, with 16 bases in between. CDR3 protein: CASRVSPKGTEAFF. DNA for the CDR3: TGTGCCAGCAGGGTTAGCCCGAAGGGGACTGAAGCTTTCTTT.

The gene calls are TRBV24-1 and TRBJ2-5; 16 bases fit TRBD2. The germline CDR1 and CDR2 sequences are KGHDR and SFDVKD. V was pared by 6 bases and J by 3 bases, with 6 bases of the junction left unmatched. The CDR3 runs to 17 residues. The DNA of the CDR3 is TGTGCCACCAGTCCCGGGACTAGCGGGGGGGCCAAAGAGACCCAGTACTTC. Protein sequence: CATSPGTSGGAKETQYF.

The CDR3 DNA is TGTGCTAGTGGTTTGCTACAGGGGGCTGGGGAGACCCAGTACTTC. Translation gives CASGLLQGAGETQYF. The chain recombines TRBV12-5 with TRBJ2-5, with 9 bases that match TRBD1. Per the germline V gene, CDR1 is LGHNT and CDR2 is FRNRAP. CDR3 length: 15 residues. V lost 2 bases, J lost 5 bases, and 6 bases stayed unmatched.

The chain couples TRBV4-1 to TRBJ1-1, with D possibly being TRBD1 (6 bases). Trimming removed 6 bases at V and 1 base at J, with 9 bases between. The CDR3 contains 13 residues. The germline gives CDR1 MGHRA, CDR2 YSYEKL. CDR3 in amino acids: CASSYRENTEAFF. As DNA, the CDR3 is TGCGCCAGCAGTTACAGGGAGAACACTGAAGCTTTCTTT.

CDR3 amino acids: CASSLYRDEQYF. DNA for the CDR3: TGTGCCAGCAGCTTGTACAGGGACGAGCAGTACTTC. This sequence joins TRBV5-6 and TRBJ2-7; possibly TRBD1 for D (6 bases). The CDR3 runs to 12 residues. Germline V gives CDR1 SGHDT, CDR2 YYEEEE. V was cut by 1 base and J by 5 bases, with 7 bases left in between. The entire variable domain, with the rest obtained from reference TRBV5-6 and TRBJ2-7, is as follows: DAGVTQSPTHLIKTRGQQVTLRCSPKSGHDTVSWYQQALGQGPQFIFQYYEEEERQRGNFPDRFSGHQFPNYSSELNVNALLLGDSALYLCASSLYRDEQYFGPGTRLTVT.

The chain has TRBV5-1 and TRBJ1-1; weak D call: TRBD1 (5 bases). V lost 0 bases and J lost 3, with 15 bases in between. The CDR3 runs to 16 residues. The germline gives CDR1 SGHRS, CDR2 YFSETQ. CDR3 bases: TGCGCCAGCAGCTTGGTAGGTAGGGGTCGGGACACTGAAGCTTTCTTT. Amino acids: CASSLVGRGRDTEAFF.

V gene TRBV28 combines with J gene TRBJ2-1; 12 positions match TRBD2. After removal of 7 bases from V and 4 bases from J, the junction contained 2 bases not matched to a gene. Germline values: CDR1 MDHEN, CDR2 SYDVKM. CDR3 length: 14 amino acids. The CDR3 is CASTSGGAYNEQFF. CDR3 coding DNA: TGTGCCAGCACTAGCGGGGGGGCTTACAATGAGCAGTTCTTC. Full variable domain (remainder filled in from reference TRBV28 and TRBJ2-1): DVKVTQSSRYLVKRTGEKVFLECVQDMDHENMFWYRQDPGLGLRLIYFSYDVKMKEKGDIPEGYSVSREKKERFSLILESASTNQTSMYLCASTSGGAYNEQFFGPGTRLTVL.

This rearrangement joins TRBV5-4 to TRBJ2-1, with 7 bases aligning to TRBD2. V was pared by 6 bases and J by 3 bases, with 12 bases of the junction left unmatched. The CDR3 sequence is 16 residues long. Germline-derived CDR1 and CDR2 are SGHNT and YYREEE (reference sequence). For the CDR3, the DNA is TGTGCCAGCACCACCGGGGGAGGGGCTAACTACAATGAGCAGTTCTTC. Residues: CASTTGGGANYNEQFF.

The table lists this clone with many counts. The V and J genes are TRBV5-1 and TRBJ1-5; 7 nucleotides line up with TRBD1. This CDR3 region has 13 residues. In germline, CDR1 is SGHRS, CDR2 YFSETQ. J was trimmed by 5 bases and V by 5 bases; bases with no gene match: 4. DNA of the CDR3: TGCGCCAGCAGTCGGGACAGTTATCAGCCCCAGCATTTT. Its translation is CASSRDSYQPQHF.

The V gene is TRBV4-2, the J gene TRBJ1-6; D perhaps matches TRBD1 (5 bases). The CDR3 sequence is 15 residues long. V lost 0 bases, J lost 9 bases, and 12 bases lay in between. Germline V gene lookup returns CDR1 LGHNA and CDR2 YNFKEQ. CDR3 protein: CASSQDAGNSSPLHF. CDR3 DNA: TGTGCCAGCAGCCAAGATGCAGGGAATTCTTCACCCCTCCACTTT.

The V and J genes are TRBV4-1 and TRBJ1-6; perhaps TRBD1 as D (6 bases). Germline V gene sequence: CDR1 MGHRA, CDR2 YSYEKL. The CDR3 contains 16 residues. V lost 2 bases and J 2 bases, leaving 10 bases between the germline ends. CDR3 in amino acids: CASSQPTGTYNSPLHF. CDR3 bases: TGCGCCAGCAGCCAACCGACAGGAACCTATAATTCACCCCTCCACTTT.

V gene TRBV19 combines with J gene TRBJ2-5, with 13 nucleotides matching TRBD2. V lost 1 base to trimming and J lost 4 bases; unmatched junction nucleotides: 3. The CDR3 loop spans 16 amino acids. The germline CDR1 and CDR2 sequences are LNHDA and SQIVND (reference sequence). The CDR3 loop is CASSIAGLAGVETQYF. DNA of the CDR3: TGTGCCAGTAGTATAGCAGGACTAGCGGGGGTAGAGACCCAGTACTTC. Using reference TRBV19 and TRBJ2-5 for the parts outside the CDR3, the full variable domain is DGGITQSPKYLFRKEGQNVTLSCEQNLNHDAMYWYRQDPGQGLRLIYYSQIVNDFQKGDIAEGYSVSREKKESFPLTVTSAQKNPTAFYLCASSIAGLAGVETQYFGPGTRLLVL.

The chain carries TRBV19 and TRBJ1-4, with D perhaps matching TRBD1 (6 bases). The V gene lost 5 bases and the J gene lost 0 bases, with 10 bases spanning the gap. CDR1 is LNHDA, CDR2 SQIVND, per germline (reference sequence). CDR3 length: 15 residues. CDR3 DNA: TGTGCCAGTAGTGTCGGACAGACAACTAATGAAAAACTGTTTTTT. Its translation: CASSVGQTTNEKLFF. The full variable domain, in which reference TRBV19 and TRBJ1-4 provide the parts outside the CDR3, is DGGITQSPKYLFRKEGQNVTLSCEQNLNHDAMYWYRQDPGQGLRLIYYSQIVNDFQKGDIAEGYSVSREKKESFPLTVTSAQKNPTAFYLCASSVGQTTNEKLFFGSGTQLSVL.

Details on this clone: An end of the junction does not agree with germline; a read error may underlie this. The rearrangement joins TRBV6-1 to TRBJ2-7; 8 bases line up with TRBD2. This CDR3 has 13 amino acids. Germline V lookup: CDR1 MNHNS, CDR2 SASEGT. In DNA, the CDR3 is TGTGCCAGCAGTGAAGCCGCGGGGGGCACACGAGACTTC. Its protein is CASSEAAGGTRDF.

The CDR3 is CASSHGGMNTEAFF. CDR3 DNA sequence: TGTGCCAGCAGCCACGGAGGGATGAACACTGAAGCTTTCTTT. This rearrangement joins TRBV28 to TRBJ1-1; D unclear. Trimming pared 6 bases from V and 0 bases from J, leaving 11 bases between. Germline V gene data show CDR1 as MDHEN and CDR2 as SYDVKM. The CDR3 has 14 amino acids.